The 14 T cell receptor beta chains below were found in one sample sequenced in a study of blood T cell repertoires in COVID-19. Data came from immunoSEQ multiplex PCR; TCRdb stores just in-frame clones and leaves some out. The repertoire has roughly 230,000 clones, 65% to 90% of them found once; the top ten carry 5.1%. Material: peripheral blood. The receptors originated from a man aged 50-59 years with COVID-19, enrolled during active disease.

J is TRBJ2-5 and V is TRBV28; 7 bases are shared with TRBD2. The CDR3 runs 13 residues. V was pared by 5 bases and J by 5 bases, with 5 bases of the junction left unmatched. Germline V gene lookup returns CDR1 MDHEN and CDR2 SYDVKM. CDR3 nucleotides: TGTGCCAGCAGTCGACTAGCTCGGGAGACCCAGTACTTC. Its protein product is CASSRLARETQYF.

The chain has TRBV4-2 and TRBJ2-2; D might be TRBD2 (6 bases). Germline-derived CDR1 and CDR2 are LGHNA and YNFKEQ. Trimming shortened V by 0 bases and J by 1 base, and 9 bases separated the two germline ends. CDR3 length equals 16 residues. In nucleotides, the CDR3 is TGTGCCAGCAGCCAAGAATGGCGGGGGAACACCGGGGAGCTGTTTTTT. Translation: CASSQEWRGNTGELFF.

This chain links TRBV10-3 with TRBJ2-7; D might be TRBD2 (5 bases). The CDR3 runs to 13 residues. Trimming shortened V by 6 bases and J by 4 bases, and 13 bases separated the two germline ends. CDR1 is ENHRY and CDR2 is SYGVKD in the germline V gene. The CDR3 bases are TGTGCCATCAGGGAAGGGAGTGCTTACGAGCAGTACTTC. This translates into CAIREGSAYEQYF.

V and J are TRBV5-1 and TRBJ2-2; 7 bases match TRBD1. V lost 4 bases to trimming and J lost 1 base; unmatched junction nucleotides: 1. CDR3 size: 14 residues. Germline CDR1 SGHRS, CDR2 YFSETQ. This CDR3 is CASSRDRNTGELFF. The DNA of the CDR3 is TGCGCCAGCAGCCGGGACAGGAACACCGGGGAGCTGTTTTTT.

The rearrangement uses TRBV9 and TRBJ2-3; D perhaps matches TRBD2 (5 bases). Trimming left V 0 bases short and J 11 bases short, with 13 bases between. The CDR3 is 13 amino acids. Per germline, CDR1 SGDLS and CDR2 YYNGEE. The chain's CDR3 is CASSVDEGRVQYF. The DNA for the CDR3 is TGTGCCAGCAGCGTAGATGAGGGCCGGGTGCAGTATTTT.

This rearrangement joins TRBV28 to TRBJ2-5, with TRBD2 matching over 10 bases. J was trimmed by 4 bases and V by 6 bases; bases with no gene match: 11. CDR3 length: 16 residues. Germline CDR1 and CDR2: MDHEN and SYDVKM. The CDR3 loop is CASRRTGTSVLETQYF. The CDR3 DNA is TGTGCCAGCAGACGTACCGGGACTAGCGTTTTAGAGACCCAGTACTTC. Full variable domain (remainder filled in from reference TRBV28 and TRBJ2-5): DVKVTQSSRYLVKRTGEKVFLECVQDMDHENMFWYRQDPGLGLRLIYFSYDVKMKEKGDIPEGYSVSREKKERFSLILESASTNQTSMYLCASRRTGTSVLETQYFGPGTRLLVL.

The CDR3, as DNA: TGTGCCAGCAGTGTAAGGGCTAGCGGAGGGGATACGCAGTATTTT. This codes for CASSVRASGGDTQYF. The chain recombines TRBV2 with TRBJ2-3; 7 bases are shared with TRBD2. CDR3 length equals 15 residues. In germline, CDR1 is SNHLY, CDR2 FYNNEI. The V segment lost 4 bases and the J segment 6 bases; nucleotides outside the gene matches: 10. Filled out from reference TRBV2 and TRBJ2-3, the complete variable domain reads EPEVTQTPSHQVTQMGQEVILRCVPISNHLYFYWYRQILGQKVEFLVSFYNNEISEKSEIFDDQFSVERPDGSNFTLKIRSTKLEDSAMYFCASSVRASGGDTQYFGPGTRLTVL.

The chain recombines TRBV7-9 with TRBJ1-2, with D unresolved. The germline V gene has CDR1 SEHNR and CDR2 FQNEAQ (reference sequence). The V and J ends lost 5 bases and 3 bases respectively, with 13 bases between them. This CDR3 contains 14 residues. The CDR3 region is CASSPGPGDYGYTF. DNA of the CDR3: TGTGCCAGCAGCCCAGGTCCGGGAGACTATGGCTACACCTTC.

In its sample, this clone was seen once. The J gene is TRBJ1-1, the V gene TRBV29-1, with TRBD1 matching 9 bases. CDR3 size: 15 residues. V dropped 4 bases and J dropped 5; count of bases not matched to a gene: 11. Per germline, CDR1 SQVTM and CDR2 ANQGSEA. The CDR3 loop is CSVADTGGRLTEAFF. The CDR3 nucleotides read TGCAGCGTTGCCGATACAGGGGGCAGGCTGACTGAAGCTTTCTTT.

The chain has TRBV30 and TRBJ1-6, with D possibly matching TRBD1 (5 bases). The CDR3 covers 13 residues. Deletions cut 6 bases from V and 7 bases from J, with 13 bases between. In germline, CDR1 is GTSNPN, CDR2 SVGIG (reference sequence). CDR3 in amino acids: CACRQFPNSPLHF. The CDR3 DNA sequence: TGTGCCTGTAGACAGTTTCCGAATTCACCCCTCCACTTT.

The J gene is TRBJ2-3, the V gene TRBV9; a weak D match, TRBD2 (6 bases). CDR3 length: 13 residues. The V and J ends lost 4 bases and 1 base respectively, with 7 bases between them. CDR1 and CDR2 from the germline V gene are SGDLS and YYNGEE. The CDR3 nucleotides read TGTGCCAGCAGCACGGGGGGCACAGATACGCAGTATTTT. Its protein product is CASSTGGTDTQYF.

This CDR3 reads CASSPTSGGGGEQFF. The CDR3 nucleotides read TGTGCCAGCAGTCCAACTAGCGGGGGGGGTGGTGAGCAGTTCTTC. The chain links TRBV3-1 (or the pseudogene TRBV3-2) to TRBJ2-1; 13 bases are shared with TRBD2. The CDR3 runs to 15 residues. Germline CDR1 is LGHDT and CDR2 is YNNKEL (reference sequence). The trim removed 6 bases at V and 9 bases at J, leaving 8 bases unmatched.

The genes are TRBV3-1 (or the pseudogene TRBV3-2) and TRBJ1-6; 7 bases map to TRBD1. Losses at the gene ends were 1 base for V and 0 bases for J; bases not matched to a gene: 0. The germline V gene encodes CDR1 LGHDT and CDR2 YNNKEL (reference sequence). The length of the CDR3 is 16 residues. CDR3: CASSQGTGSYNSPLHF. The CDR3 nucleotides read TGTGCCAGCAGCCAAGGGACAGGCTCCTATAATTCACCCCTCCACTTT.

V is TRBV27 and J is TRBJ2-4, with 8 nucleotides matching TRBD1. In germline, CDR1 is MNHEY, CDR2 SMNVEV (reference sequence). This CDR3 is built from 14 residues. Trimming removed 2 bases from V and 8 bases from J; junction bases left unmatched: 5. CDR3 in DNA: TGTGCCAGCAGTTTACAGGGGGCGCATCACATTCAGTACTTC. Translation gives CASSLQGAHHIQYF.